This record covers a single TCR beta chain. Indicated time point: pretreatment peripheral blood. There were between 1 and 8 samples from each patient, taken pretreatment and on-treatment. This record comes from a study of PD-L1 blockade in urothelial cancer. Study summary: It was in the mid-2010s that patients started atezolizumab at 1,200 mg intravenously every 3 weeks. About 90% of the 29 patients comprised males who had bladder-origin urothelial cancer. Blood samples had a median of 141,255 T cells, 75,000 or so unique TCRs, and clonality roughly 0.074.

Clones were sequenced by immunoSEQ multiplex PCR, and TCRdb holds only the in-frame ones, with some missing. The sample comprises about 81,000 clones, approximately 86% of which are singletons, and about 6.7% rests with the top ten. The starting material was PBMCs, obtained around atezolizumab (anti-PD-L1) treatment. The TCR comes from a man aged 40-49 years with urothelial cancer.

Written as DNA, the CDR3 is TGTGCCAGCACAGGACAGAGGATAAATCAGCCCCAGCATTTT. Translated: CASTGQRINQPQHF. The genes are TRBV28 and TRBJ1-5, with a weak D call TRBD1 (6 bases). Germline V gene sequence: CDR1 MDHEN, CDR2 SYDVKM. The CDR3 runs to 14 residues. The ends were cut back, 7 bases at V and 4 bases at J, with 14 bases in the middle.